The 14 T cell receptor beta chains in this list originate from one sample, sequenced in a study of blood T cell repertoires in COVID-19 (dated by TCRdb to the early 2020s). Receptor libraries were prepared by the immunoSEQ multiplex PCR assay. TCRdb carries this immuneACCESS record with in-frame sequences only. Its versions omit some clonotypes, under half of them owing to an unresolved V gene in the studies checked, with the rest unexplained. The sample table shows hundreds of thousands of clones, and nearly 90% are seen once. The ten largest clones take up around 2.2% of the sample. The specimen was peripheral blood. Source of these receptors: a woman between 35 and 50 years old who had recovered from COVID-19.

The genes are TRBV9 and TRBJ2-1; D is uncertain. The CDR3 runs to 14 residues. Germline loops: CDR1 SGDLS, CDR2 YYNGEE. V shed 1 base and J shed 4 bases, with 9 bases lying between them. The CDR3 DNA reads as TGTGCCAGCAGCGTAAGCCCTAAGTACAATGAGCAGTTCTTC. Amino acids: CASSVSPKYNEQFF.

The chain is built from TRBV5-1 and TRBJ2-7, with 8 bases that match TRBD1. Germline trimming cut 4 bases from V and 5 bases from J; bases unmatched to any gene: 17. The CDR3 runs to 17 residues. CDR1 is SGHRS, CDR2 YFSETQ, per germline. The CDR3, as DNA: TGCGCCAGCAGCCCACAGACAGGGGCAGGGATGGGACACGAGCAGTACTTC. Translated, it gives CASSPQTGAGMGHEQYF.

This sequence joins TRBV7-2 and TRBJ1-2; D remains ambiguous. The CDR3 is made up of 14 amino acids. Trimming took off 4 bases at V and 0 bases at J, with 9 bases between the two ends. Germline V lookup: CDR1 SGHTA, CDR2 FQGNSA. CDR3 sequence reads: CASSSQAANYGYTF. The CDR3 DNA reads TGTGCCAGCAGCTCTCAGGCCGCTAACTATGGCTACACCTTC.

The chain employs TRBV5-4 and TRBJ1-2, with TRBD1 matching 8 bases. In germline, CDR1 is SGHNT, CDR2 YYREEE (reference sequence). V lost 4 bases to trimming and J lost 5 bases; unmatched junction nucleotides: 7. The CDR3 has 14 amino acids. CDR3 coding DNA: TGTGCCAGCAGCGCGGGACAGGTGGGGTATGGCTACACCTTC. This sequence encodes CASSAGQVGYGYTF.

The J gene is TRBJ2-5, the V gene TRBV7-9; 7 bases agree with TRBD1. The CDR3 runs to 15 residues. In germline, CDR1 is SEHNR, CDR2 FQNEAQ (reference sequence). V shed 5 bases and J 3 bases; nucleotides not matched to a gene: 9. Here the CDR3 reads CASSLPGTVEETQYF. CDR3 nucleotide sequence: TGTGCCAGCAGCCTACCCGGGACAGTGGAAGAGACCCAGTACTTC.

This rearrangement joins TRBV30 to TRBJ1-2, with 8 bases fitting TRBD1. Germline V lookup: CDR1 GTSNPN, CDR2 SVGIG (reference sequence). The CDR3 runs 13 residues. Trimming cost V 1 base and J 7 bases; bases outside gene matches: 5. The CDR3, as DNA: TGTGCCTGGAGTGAACAGGGGGATGGTGGCTACACCTTC. Its translation: CAWSEQGDGGYTF.

The chain has TRBV12-3 or TRBV12-4 and TRBJ2-5; maybe TRBD1 (5 bases). V was shortened by 2 bases and J by 10 bases, with 11 bases between the two germline ends. This CDR3 is 12 amino acids long. CDR3 amino acids: CASSLMTVIQYF. CDR3 in DNA: TGTGCCAGCAGTTTAATGACAGTTATCCAGTACTTC.

The chain uses TRBV2 and TRBJ2-5; 8 bases fit TRBD1. Losses at the gene ends were 7 bases for V and 5 bases for J; bases not matched to a gene: 12. Germline V gene data show CDR1 as SNHLY and CDR2 as FYNNEI. The CDR3 is 15 amino acids. DNA for the CDR3: TGTGCCAGCACCGGACAGGGTAGGGAAGGGGAGACCCAGTACTTC. Amino acids: CASTGQGREGETQYF.

In DNA form, the CDR3 reads TGCGCCAGCAGCTTGACGACAGGGACGGGCAATGAGCAGTTCTTC. Translated: CASSLTTGTGNEQFF. The rearrangement uses TRBV5-1 and TRBJ2-1; 7 nucleotides agree with TRBD1. V dropped 1 base and J dropped 6; count of bases not matched to a gene: 7. Germline CDR1 reads SGHRS; CDR2 reads YFSETQ. CDR3 length: 15 amino acids.

J is TRBJ1-3 and V is TRBV29-1; 8 nucleotides align to TRBD1. Germline CDR1 SQVTM, CDR2 ANQGSEA. The CDR3 has 13 residues. The V gene end was trimmed by 7 bases and the J gene end by 0 bases; junction bases not matched to a gene: 2. The CDR3 DNA follows: TGCAGCGCTCAGGGGGCCTCTGGAAACACCATATATTTT. Residues: CSAQGASGNTIYF.

The chain uses TRBV29-1 and TRBJ2-1; 13 bases map to TRBD2. Germline trimming cut 8 bases from V and 10 bases from J; bases unmatched to any gene: 11. Germline CDR1 is SQVTM and CDR2 is ANQGSEA. This CDR3 contains 14 residues. CDR3 loop: CSLGTSGNLGEQFF. The CDR3 nucleotides read TGCAGCCTCGGGACTAGCGGGAATCTGGGGGAGCAGTTCTTC.

This clone was recorded a few times. This chain connects TRBV6-5 to TRBJ2-7; D might be TRBD1 (6 bases). V was trimmed by 10 bases and J by 0 bases, leaving 19 bases between them. CDR1 is MNHEY and CDR2 is SVGAGI in the germline V gene. The CDR3 sequence is 15 residues long. The CDR3 DNA reads TGTGCCACCTCCGAGGGGGACGGGTCCTCCTACGAGCAGTACTTC. Translated, it gives CATSEGDGSSYEQYF.

The rearrangement uses TRBV28 and TRBJ2-7; 8 nucleotides agree with TRBD2. There are 13 residues in the CDR3. V was clipped by 11 bases and J by 0 bases; unmatched bases: 6. CDR1 MDHEN and CDR2 SYDVKM come from the germline V gene. The CDR3 bases are TGTGCCTCGGGGGGGAGTGCCTCCTACGAGCAGTACTTC. It codes for CASGGSASYEQYF.

The genes are TRBV7-2 and TRBJ2-7; 8 bases agree with TRBD1. This CDR3 is 14 amino acids long. With V trimmed by 2 bases and J by 5 bases, 5 bases remained unmatched. The germline V gene has CDR1 SGHTA and CDR2 FQGNSA. CDR3 loop: CASSLQGAIDEQYF. The CDR3 region has the DNA TGTGCCAGCAGCTTACAGGGGGCTATCGACGAGCAGTACTTC.